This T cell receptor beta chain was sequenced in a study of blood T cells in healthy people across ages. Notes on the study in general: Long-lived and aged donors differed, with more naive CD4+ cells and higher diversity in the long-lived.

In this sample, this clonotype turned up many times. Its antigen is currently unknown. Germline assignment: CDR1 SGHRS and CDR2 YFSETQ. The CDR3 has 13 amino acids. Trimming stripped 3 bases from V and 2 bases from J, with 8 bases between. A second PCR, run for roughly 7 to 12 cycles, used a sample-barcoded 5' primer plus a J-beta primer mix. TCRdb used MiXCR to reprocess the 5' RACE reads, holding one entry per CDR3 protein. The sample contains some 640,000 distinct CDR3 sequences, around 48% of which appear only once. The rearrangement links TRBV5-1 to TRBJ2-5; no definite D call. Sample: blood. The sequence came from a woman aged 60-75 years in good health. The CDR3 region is CASSSTQQETQYF. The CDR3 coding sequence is TGCGCCAGCAGCTCGACCCAACAAGAGACCCAGTACTTC.